Listed below are T cell receptor beta chains from one sample, sequenced in a study of cytomegalovirus exposure and HLA in healthy donors. The repertoire was sequenced with immunoSEQ multiplex PCR; TCRdb's copy has only in-frame clones and lacks some. The sample includes 200,000 or so clones, approximately 80% of them seen just once. The sample was PBMCs. These receptors were obtained from a man in his late teens or twenties in good health and CMV-seropositive. Each CDR3 is given without its conserved first and last residue.

ASSSQGDSYEQY TRBV5-1 12
ASGPNRGRLYYEQY TRBV27 14
ASSYAGVNYEQY TRBV6-5 12
ASSRGQDLPAF TRBV6-6 11
ASSPGTSGRAVETQY TRBV5-1 15
ASSLGLTGELF TRBV5-1 11
SLRTGYGYT TRBV20-1 9
ASSYGDSNSGETQY TRBV6-5 14
ASSQDPGLAGVARPREQY TRBV14 18
ASSMGLSGANVLT TRBV19 13
ASSSGRAGYEQY TRBV9 12
ASSADRGGDTEAF TRBV19 13
ASSFRRQNPAKNIQY TRBV5-6 15
ASSLVASGSYEQY TRBV27 13
ASSALSGSTDTQY TRBV9 13
ASSLTSVHSNQPQH TRBV7-3 14
ASSGPSGRPSSYNEQF TRBV13 16
AWSDGTDIYEQY TRBV30 12
SVDGGVGTDEQY TRBV29-1 12
ASLGTGVSSFYEQY TRBV28 14
ASSYVPYNEQF TRBV6-6 11
ASSPRLAGGNTNTGELF TRBV9 17
ASSRTSDYEQY TRBV2 11
ASSRGRGLQETQY TRBV5-8 13
ASSEESSGFPYNEQF TRBV2 15
ASSLYSSYNEQF TRBV7-3 12
SAAYSFNEKLF TRBV29-1 11
ASSVAGGSSSGELF TRBV2 14
ASTQDSFFSGYT TRBV28 12
SVLAGGTGELF TRBV29-1 11
ASSYDTNYGYT TRBV6-5 11
ASSPGSGQRSNQPQH TRBV11-2 15
ARGGQPQH TRBV30 8
ASTRRRSSYNEQF TRBV2 13
ASFRNTGELF TRBV6-5 10
ASSRGPSNEQF TRBV18 11
ASSPSGISYEQY TRBV18 12
AWSEIPDTQY TRBV30 10
ASSPQTEAF TRBV28 9
ASSMREVGELF TRBV19 11
ASSPTRTGINYGYT TRBV28 14
ASSHSSDTQY TRBV6-6 10
ASSHRDTQGFEQY TRBV6-6 13
ASSPRGRPLGTEAF TRBV18 14
ARGQDRSTDTQY TRBV27 12
ASSLGSFHSYNEQF TRBV11-3 14
ASKTAGELF TRBV6-5 9
ASSPTGTDTDTQY TRBV18 13
ASSLHPSGVVQPQH TRBV5-6 14
ASSYGSGGLVDTQY TRBV6-5 14
ASSLLAGGRDSEQY TRBV7-2 14
ASSPARQGAHGANVLT TRBV18 16
ASSEETVGGYT TRBV2 11
ASSDGGWVTEAF TRBV6-1 12
ASSASGRDTDTQY TRBV7-8 13
ASSPGQGVNEQF TRBV18 12
ASTVGGEKLF TRBV28 10
AKGRRELAKNIQY TRBV21-1 13
AISGRDSSYEQY TRBV10-3 12
ASSIQTGGNQPQH TRBV19 13